Shown below are 15 T cell receptor beta chains from a single sample sequenced in a study of blood T cell repertoires in COVID-19. Some clones are missing from TCRdb's copy, which holds only in-frame ones; the method was immunoSEQ multiplex PCR. In the table there are about 200,000 clones, 89% of which are singletons. Sequences were obtained from peripheral blood. The receptors here all came from a woman between 40 and 55 years old with acute or convalescent COVID-19.

The chain joins TRBV11-3 to TRBJ2-5; 8 positions match TRBD2. Per the germline V gene, CDR1 is SGHNT and CDR2 is YENEEA. The CDR3 consists of 15 residues. V shed 5 bases, J shed 1 base, and the junction held 6 bases outside the gene matches. The CDR3 coding sequence is TGTGCCAGCAGCCCCGTTAGCGGGGTCCAAGAGACCCAGTACTTC. Amino acids: CASSPVSGVQETQYF.

The V gene is TRBV19, the J gene TRBJ1-4, with 8 bases that match TRBD1. Germline V gene data show CDR1 as LNHDA and CDR2 as SQIVND (reference sequence). This CDR3 comprises 12 residues. The V gene end was trimmed by 8 bases and the J gene end by 7 bases; junction bases not matched to a gene: 3. The CDR3 is CASADRVEKLFF. DNA of the CDR3: TGTGCCAGTGCGGACAGGGTTGAAAAACTGTTTTTT.

V and J are TRBV27 and TRBJ1-1, with D perhaps TRBD1 (5 bases). In germline, CDR1 is MNHEY, CDR2 SMNVEV (reference sequence). The CDR3 sequence is 16 residues long. V was shortened by 4 bases and J by 1 base, with 16 bases between the two germline ends. In nucleotides, the CDR3 is TGTGCCAGCAGTTCTACGGGGGACCTGAGGAACACTGAAGCTTTCTTT. Translated, it gives CASSSTGDLRNTEAFF.

In its sample, this clone was seen a few times. The V and J genes are TRBV19 and TRBJ1-5; unclear D gene. Trimming removed 4 bases from V and 7 bases from J, with 11 bases in between. From germline, CDR1 is LNHDA and CDR2 SQIVND (reference sequence). This CDR3 has 13 amino acids. CDR3: CASSNYVGQPQHF. In nucleotides, the CDR3 is TGTGCCAGTAGTAACTACGTCGGGCAGCCCCAGCATTTT.

This chain joins TRBV7-9 and TRBJ1-2, with D uncertain. The CDR3 spans 13 residues. Trimming left V 1 base short and J 1 base short, with 4 bases between. The germline CDR1 and CDR2 sequences are SEHNR and FQNEAQ (reference sequence). The CDR3: CASSLDGNYGYTF. Written as DNA, the CDR3 is TGTGCCAGCAGCTTAGACGGTAACTATGGCTACACCTTC.

The chain combines TRBV30 with TRBJ1-3, with TRBD1 as a possible D gene (6 bases). Per germline, CDR1 GTSNPN and CDR2 SVGIG (reference sequence). Trimming stripped 3 bases from V and 0 bases from J, with 15 bases between. This CDR3 contains 16 residues. CDR3 coding DNA: TGTGCCTGGAGCCGCCGCAGGGGCCGCTCTGGAAACACCATATATTTT. This translates into CAWSRRRGRSGNTIYF.

The gene calls are TRBV24-1 and TRBJ2-7, with 10 bases that match TRBD1. The germline V gene has CDR1 KGHDR and CDR2 SFDVKD. This CDR3 has 15 residues. J gave up 6 bases and V 3 bases, and 7 bases lay outside the gene matches. The CDR3 region is CATSDPRDRGREQYV. Written as DNA, the CDR3 is TGTGCCACCAGTGATCCCCGGGACAGGGGTCGCGAGCAGTACGTC.

The chain has TRBV11-2 and TRBJ1-6; TRBD1 might be the D (6 bases). The V gene's germline CDR1 is SGHAT and CDR2 FQNNGV. The germline V and J ends were trimmed by 3 bases and 7 bases, with 19 bases remaining between them. The CDR3 runs 17 residues. The CDR3 DNA reads as TGTGCCAGCAGCTTTGGAACAGGGCTCCTAGAGAATTCACCCCTCCACTTT. This sequence encodes CASSFGTGLLENSPLHF.

This sequence joins TRBV18 and TRBJ1-5, with 8 bases matching TRBD1. CDR3 length: 15 residues. With V trimmed by 4 bases and J by 3 bases, 5 bases remained unmatched. CDR1 is KGHSH and CDR2 is LQKENI in the germline V gene. The CDR3 nucleotides are TGTGCCAGCTCACGGGACAGGTTGAACAATCAGCCCCAGCATTTT. Encoded protein: CASSRDRLNNQPQHF. The variable domain in full, with the rest retrieved from reference TRBV18 and TRBJ1-5, is NAGVMQNPRHLVRRRGQEARLRCSPMKGHSHVYWYRQLPEEGLKFMVYLQKENIIDESGMPKERFSAEFPKEGPSILRIQQVVRGDSAAYFCASSRDRLNNQPQHFGDGTRLSIL.

V is TRBV18 and J is TRBJ1-1; 11 nucleotides agree with TRBD1. Germline V gene data show CDR1 as KGHSH and CDR2 as LQKENI. With V trimmed by 3 bases and J by 10 bases, 4 bases remained unmatched. The CDR3 totals 13 residues. The CDR3 loop is CASSPGQGAGAFF. CDR3 coding DNA: TGTGCCAGCTCACCCGGACAGGGGGCGGGAGCTTTCTTT.

This clone came up once. DNA of the CDR3: TGTGCCAGCAGCCCCCCGCCCCTGGGCGGGGGGGCGCGGGAGCAGTTCTTC. Its translation is CASSPPPLGGGAREQFF. V is TRBV11-2 and J is TRBJ2-1; 9 positions agree with TRBD2. V was clipped by 5 bases and J by 10 bases; unmatched bases: 18. This CDR3 has 17 residues. Germline CDR1 and CDR2: SGHAT and FQNNGV. The entire variable domain, with the rest obtained from reference TRBV11-2 and TRBJ2-1, is as follows: EAGVAQSPRYKIIEKRQSVAFWCNPISGHATLYWYQQILGQGPKLLIQFQNNGVVDDSQLPKDRFSAERLKGVDSTLKIQPAKLEDSAVYLCASSPPPLGGGAREQFFGPGTRLTVL.

The chain joins TRBV2 to TRBJ2-3, with 7 bases aligning to TRBD1. The V segment lost 8 bases and the J segment 0 bases; nucleotides outside the gene matches: 8. The CDR3 totals 15 residues. From germline, CDR1 is SNHLY and CDR2 FYNNEI. CDR3 nucleotide sequence: TGTGCCAGCGGAAGGGACAGATCTAGCACAGATACGCAGTATTTT. Translation: CASGRDRSSTDTQYF.

J is TRBJ2-1 and V is TRBV11-2, with 8 bases aligning to TRBD2. Looked up from germline, CDR1 is SGHAT and CDR2 is FQNNGV. V gave up 1 base and J gave up 4 bases; unmatched junction bases: 6. This CDR3 region has 16 residues. This chain's CDR3 is CASSLGLGGAYNEQFF. As DNA, the CDR3 is TGTGCCAGCAGCTTAGGGCTCGGGGGGGCTTACAATGAGCAGTTCTTC.

This chain connects TRBV4-2 to TRBJ1-5; 9 nucleotides line up with TRBD1. The CDR3 covers 15 residues. V lost 3 bases to trimming and J lost 1 base; unmatched junction nucleotides: 1. The germline V gene has CDR1 LGHNA and CDR2 YNFKEQ. In DNA form, the CDR3 reads TGTGCCAGCAGCCATGGGACAGGGAGCAATCAGCCCCAGCATTTT. Its translation: CASSHGTGSNQPQHF.

This chain uses TRBV7-3 with TRBJ2-1; 11 bases are a match to TRBD2. J lost 6 bases, V lost 6 bases, and 4 bases had no gene match. The CDR3 spans 14 residues. Per the germline V gene, CDR1 is SGHTA and CDR2 is FQGTGA. CDR3 sequence (DNA): TGTGCCAGCAGTATTAGCGGGGGGGCCAATGAGCAGTTCTTC. Translating it yields CASSISGGANEQFF.